This T cell receptor beta chain was captured by sequencing in a study of OX40 agonist ivuxolimab in advanced cancers. Findings and caveats of the study: The authors did not determine the antigen specificity of the expanded peripheral T cells. Blood T cells, both CD4+ and CD8+, expanded clonally by week 6 at 0.1 to 3.0 mg/kg.

The CDR3 is 17 amino acids. The method was immunoSEQ multiplex PCR; TCRdb's version includes in-frame clones alone and lacks a portion of them. This table has 57,000 or so clones, 70% to 90% appearing once. Concerning this clone itself: Antigen specificity is unknown. This sample includes further DNA sequences coding for the same CDR3.

This sequence joins TRBV21-1 and TRBJ2-7; the D call in the table, TRBD1, was not verified against the DNA. TRBV21-1 is labeled a pseudogene. The material sequenced was CD4+ or CD8+ T cells sorted from blood, taken in a trial of the OX40 agonist ivuxolimab. The sequence was collected from an adult with an advanced solid tumor such as melanoma, head and neck, liver or kidney cancer. The CDR3 here is CASSKPSDRGSVYEQYF. The DNA of the CDR3 is TGTGCCAGCAGCAAACCATCCGACAGGGGCAGCGTCTACGAGCAGTACTTC.